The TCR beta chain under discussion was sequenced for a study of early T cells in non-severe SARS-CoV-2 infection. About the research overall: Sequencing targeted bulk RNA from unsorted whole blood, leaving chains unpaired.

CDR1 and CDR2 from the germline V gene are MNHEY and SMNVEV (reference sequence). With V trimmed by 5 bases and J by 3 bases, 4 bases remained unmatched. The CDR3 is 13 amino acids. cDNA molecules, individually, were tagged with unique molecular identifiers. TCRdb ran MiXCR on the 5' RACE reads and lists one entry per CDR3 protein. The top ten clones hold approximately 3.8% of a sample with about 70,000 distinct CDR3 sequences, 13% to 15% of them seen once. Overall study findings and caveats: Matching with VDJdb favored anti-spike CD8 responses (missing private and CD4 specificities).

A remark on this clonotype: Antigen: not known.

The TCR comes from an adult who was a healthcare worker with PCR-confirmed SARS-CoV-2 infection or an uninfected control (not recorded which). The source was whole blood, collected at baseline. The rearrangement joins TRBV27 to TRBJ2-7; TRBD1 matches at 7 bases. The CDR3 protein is CASSPTGIYEQYF. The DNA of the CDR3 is TGTGCCAGCAGTCCGACAGGGATCTACGAGCAGTACTTC.